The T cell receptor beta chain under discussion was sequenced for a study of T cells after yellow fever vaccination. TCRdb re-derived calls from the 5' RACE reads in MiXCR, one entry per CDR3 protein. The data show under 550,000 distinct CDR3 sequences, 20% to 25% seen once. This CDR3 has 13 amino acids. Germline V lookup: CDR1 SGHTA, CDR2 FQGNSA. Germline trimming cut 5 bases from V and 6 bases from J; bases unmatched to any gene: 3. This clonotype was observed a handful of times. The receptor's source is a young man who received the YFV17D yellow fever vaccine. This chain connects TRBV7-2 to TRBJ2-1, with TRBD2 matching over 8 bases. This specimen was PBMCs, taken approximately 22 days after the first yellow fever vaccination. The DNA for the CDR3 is TGTGCCAGCAGCCCTCGGGGGGGCAATGAGCAGTTCTTC. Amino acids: CASSPRGGNEQFF.